This T cell receptor beta chain was sequenced in a study of PD-1 blockade in classical Hodgkin lymphoma. Study outcomes and limitations: As was reported, newly diagnosed patients showed lower baseline TCR diversity than healthy donors did. There remain no defined causes for the repertoire differences, which possibly reflect disease activity or prior therapy.

Trimming at V came to 1 base and at J to 3 bases, leaving 12 bases not matched to a gene. The CDR3 extends over 17 amino acids. Germline V gene sequence: CDR1 SGHTA, CDR2 FQGNSA. Documented time point: cycle 4 day 1 (C4D1), after more than five weeks of nivolumab. Every patient was affected by relapse after autologous stem cell transplantation, while exposure to brentuximab vedotin was not uniform. With regard to this clone: Its antigen remains unidentified.

TCRdb keeps only in-frame clones here, not all; method: immunoSEQ multiplex PCR. The sample carries 85,000 to 90,000 clones, about nine tenths recorded once. The receptor was derived from a human donor with classical Hodgkin lymphoma. V and J are TRBV7-2 and TRBJ2-7, with 7 bases that match TRBD1. Sequenced here: peripheral blood mononuclear cells (PBMCs), sampled before the fourth cycle of nivolumab. CDR3 sequence reads: CASSLVYYGQVLYEQYF. The CDR3 bases are TGTGCCAGCAGCTTAGTTTATTATGGACAGGTTCTCTACGAGCAGTACTTC.